The 28 T cell receptor beta chains listed next were all sequenced from one sample in a study of cytomegalovirus exposure and HLA in healthy donors. The PCR had 60 Vbeta and 13 Jbeta primers. Method: immunoSEQ multiplex PCR; TCRdb's copy keeps in-frame clones and lacks some. The table shows 150,000 to 200,000 clones, with about three quarters occurring only once. Input material: PBMCs. The receptor set was obtained from a woman aged 40 to 50 in good health and CMV-seronegative.

The genes are TRBV5-5 and TRBJ2-7, with TRBD2 identical over 10 bases. The J segment lost 4 bases and the V segment lost 4 bases, leaving 8 bases of the junction unmatched. The germline V gene encodes CDR1 SGHKS and CDR2 YYEKEE (reference sequence). The CDR3 sequence is 15 residues long. CDR3 nucleotides: TGTGCCAGCAGCCCGGGACTAGCGACTAAGTACGAGCAGTACTTC. Translation gives CASSPGLATKYEQYF.

This rearrangement joins TRBV7-9 to TRBJ2-1; 9 nucleotides align to TRBD2. CDR1 is SEHNR and CDR2 is FQNEAQ in the germline V gene (reference sequence). The CDR3 contains 16 residues. After removal of 5 bases from V and 6 bases from J, the junction contained 11 bases not matched to a gene. The CDR3 is CASSPKGASGINEQFF. The DNA of the CDR3 is TGTGCCAGCAGCCCTAAAGGGGCTAGCGGGATCAATGAGCAGTTCTTC. Full variable domain (rest looked up from reference TRBV7-9 and TRBJ2-1): DTGVSQNPRHKITKRGQNVTFRCDPISEHNRLYWYRQTLGQGPEFLTYFQNEAQLEKSRLLSDRFSAERPKGSFSTLEIQRTEQGDSAMYLCASSPKGASGINEQFFGPGTRLTVL.

The chain is built from TRBV29-1 and TRBJ1-1; the D gene is possibly TRBD1 (5 bases). The CDR3 spans 13 residues. The germline V gene has CDR1 SQVTM and CDR2 ANQGSEA. The V end lost 4 bases, the J end lost 6 bases, and 15 bases lay between the germline ends. CDR3 in amino acids: CSVARGYWAEAFF. CDR3 coding DNA: TGCAGCGTTGCTCGGGGGTATTGGGCTGAAGCTTTCTTT.

The chain employs TRBV6-1 and TRBJ2-7, with D possibly matching TRBD1 (6 bases). Germline assignment: CDR1 MNHNS and CDR2 SASEGT. Trimming removed 11 bases from V and 0 bases from J, with 14 bases in between. This CDR3 has 13 residues. Here the CDR3 DNA reads TGTGCCTTCCAGGGGCGAAGCTCCTACGAGCAGTACTTC. Amino acids: CAFQGRSSYEQYF.

J is TRBJ1-2 and V is TRBV7-3; 10 nucleotides agree with TRBD1. The CDR3 consists of 15 residues. The V gene's germline CDR1 is SGHTA and CDR2 FQGTGA. With V trimmed by 5 bases and J by 3 bases, 6 bases remained unmatched. The CDR3 region is CASSPSGTGDYGYTF. The CDR3 DNA reads as TGTGCCAGCAGCCCCAGCGGGACAGGGGACTATGGCTACACCTTC.

This chain joins TRBV19 and TRBJ2-1, with D possibly matching TRBD1 (5 bases). CDR1 LNHDA and CDR2 SQIVND come from the germline V gene (reference sequence). V lost 6 bases and J 9 bases, leaving 15 bases between the germline ends. The length of the CDR3 is 13 residues. CDR3 sequence reads: CASRSASRGEQFF. The CDR3 DNA is TGTGCCAGTAGGTCCGCTAGTAGGGGTGAGCAGTTCTTC.

This chain uses TRBV7-9 with TRBJ1-1; 9 nucleotides match TRBD1. The ends lost 5 bases at V and 6 bases at J; junction bases unmatched: 10. Germline CDR1 SEHNR, CDR2 FQNEAQ (reference sequence). The CDR3 loop spans 15 amino acids. The CDR3, as DNA: TGTGCCAGCAGCCTAGGGACAGGGAGTAGAGCTGAAGCTTTCTTT. It translates to CASSLGTGSRAEAFF.

The chain has TRBV7-6 and TRBJ2-2; D might be TRBD2 (6 bases). V lost 5 bases and J lost 1, with 11 bases in between. Germline V gives CDR1 SGHVS, CDR2 FNYEAQ. The CDR3 runs to 15 residues. CDR3 region: CASSPGLGNTGELFF. The DNA of the CDR3 is TGTGCCAGCAGCCCGGGACTGGGGAACACCGGGGAGCTGTTTTTT. Drawing the rest from reference TRBV7-6 and TRBJ2-2, the complete variable domain is GAGVSQSPRYKVTKRGQDVALRCDPISGHVSLYWYRQALGQGPEFLTYFNYEAQQDKSGLPNDRFSAERPEGSISTLTIQRTEQRDSAMYRCASSPGLGNTGELFFGEGSRLTVL.

This chain uses TRBV30 with TRBJ2-3, with 12 bases fitting TRBD2. V lost 3 bases, J lost 4 bases, and 17 bases stayed unmatched. From germline, CDR1 is GTSNPN and CDR2 SVGIG (reference sequence). This CDR3 is built from 19 residues. In DNA, the CDR3 is TGTGCCTGGAGCCCGGGACTAGCGGGCGCCCCCCGCCAGCCAGATACGCAGTATTTT. Its protein product is CAWSPGLAGAPRQPDTQYF.

This chain uses TRBV5-1 with TRBJ2-1, with 11 bases fitting TRBD2. Germline assignment: CDR1 SGHRS and CDR2 YFSETQ. The V gene end was trimmed by 4 bases and the J gene end by 6 bases; junction bases not matched to a gene: 9. The CDR3 is made up of 16 amino acids. CDR3 region: CASSPPTSGSFNEQFF. DNA of the CDR3: TGCGCCAGCAGCCCACCCACTAGCGGGAGTTTCAATGAGCAGTTCTTC.

The rearrangement links TRBV7-2 to TRBJ2-1; D may be TRBD2 (5 bases). The CDR3 runs 15 residues. The germline CDR1 and CDR2 sequences are SGHTA and FQGNSA. The V and J ends lost 2 bases and 1 base respectively, with 9 bases between them. The CDR3 DNA reads as TGTGCCAGCAGCTTATTTGGGGAGTCCTACAATGAGCAGTTCTTC. Its translation: CASSLFGESYNEQFF.

This chain joins TRBV6-1 and TRBJ1-1; maybe TRBD1 (5 bases). V was trimmed by 2 bases and J by 1 base, leaving 5 bases between them. This CDR3 spans 13 amino acids. Germline CDR1 MNHNS, CDR2 SASEGT. The CDR3, as DNA: TGTGCCAGCAGTGAAACAGGGAACACTGAAGCTTTCTTT. Translating gives CASSETGNTEAFF.

The rearrangement joins TRBV10-2 to TRBJ1-3; D remains ambiguous. CDR1 is WSHSY and CDR2 is SAAADI in the germline V gene. Trimming pared 2 bases from V and 2 bases from J, leaving 10 bases between. This CDR3 has 15 residues. The CDR3 is CASSEEAYTGNTIYF. Here the CDR3 DNA reads TGCGCCAGCAGTGAGGAGGCATACACTGGAAACACCATATATTTT.

This clone was counted only a few times. The chain recombines TRBV12-5 with TRBJ2-1, with a weak D call TRBD2 (6 bases). The V gene's germline CDR1 is LGHNT and CDR2 FRNRAP. The length of the CDR3 is 12 residues. The V and J ends lost 2 bases and 11 bases respectively, with 10 bases between them. CDR3 amino acids: CASGLLRTKQFF. In nucleotides, the CDR3 is TGTGCTAGTGGTTTGCTTAGGACTAAGCAGTTCTTC.

The rearrangement links TRBV11-3 to TRBJ2-2; the match to TRBD1 covers 7 bases. Looked up from germline, CDR1 is SGHNT and CDR2 is YENEEA. The CDR3 sequence is 13 residues long. V gave up 5 bases and J gave up 6 bases; unmatched junction bases: 3. CDR3 protein: CASSPQGAGELFF. CDR3 DNA sequence: TGTGCCAGCAGCCCTCAGGGGGCCGGGGAGCTGTTTTTT.

This chain connects TRBV5-8 to TRBJ1-5; 7 bases align to TRBD1. Losses at the gene ends were 3 bases for V and 7 bases for J; bases not matched to a gene: 4. Germline assignment: CDR1 SGHTS and CDR2 YDEGEE. The CDR3 is made up of 13 amino acids. The CDR3 loop is CASSSGQYQPQHF. Written as DNA, the CDR3 is TGTGCCAGCAGCTCGGGACAGTACCAGCCCCAGCATTTT.

The chain recombines TRBV19 with TRBJ2-2, with 9 nucleotides matching TRBD1. This CDR3 contains 16 residues. Looked up from germline, CDR1 is LNHDA and CDR2 is SQIVND (reference sequence). J gave up 5 bases and V 5 bases, and 9 bases lay outside the gene matches. The CDR3 DNA follows: TGTGCCAGTAGTCCATGGACAGGGGCTTGGACCGGGGAGCTGTTTTTT. Amino acids: CASSPWTGAWTGELFF.

This clone has more than one count but fewer than ten. The chain combines TRBV7-9 with TRBJ2-7; 7 positions agree with TRBD2. The CDR3 totals 15 residues. V was pared by 3 bases and J by 5 bases, with 10 bases of the junction left unmatched. Germline V lookup: CDR1 SEHNR, CDR2 FQNEAQ (reference sequence). The CDR3 nucleotides read TGTGCCAGCAGCTTCCCAAGTTGGGGGGGAAACGAGCAGTACTTC. Translated, it gives CASSFPSWGGNEQYF.

The chain uses TRBV7-2 and TRBJ2-2; D might be TRBD1 (5 bases). The V gene lost 1 base and the J gene lost 4 bases, with 10 bases spanning the gap. The germline V gene has CDR1 SGHTA and CDR2 FQGNSA. CDR3 length: 15 amino acids. The CDR3 nucleotides read TGTGCCAGCAGCTTAGGAAGGGGCCTCACCGGGGAGCTGTTTTTT. Protein product: CASSLGRGLTGELFF.

This clone has only a few counts. The chain uses TRBV6-5 and TRBJ1-1, with D hard to call. CDR3 length: 14 residues. Trimming pared 6 bases from V and 1 base from J, leaving 12 bases between. CDR1 is MNHEY, CDR2 SVGAGI, per germline. CDR3 sequence (DNA): TGTGCCAGCAGGTTCTCCGGGGAGAACACTGAAGCTTTCTTT. Residues: CASRFSGENTEAFF.

This chain links TRBV19 with TRBJ1-3; D is ambiguous. V lost 2 bases and J 0 bases, leaving 2 bases between the germline ends. Germline CDR1 LNHDA, CDR2 SQIVND (reference sequence). The CDR3 has 13 amino acids. The CDR3 here is CASSIRSGNTIYF. The CDR3, as DNA: TGTGCCAGTAGTATACGCTCTGGAAACACCATATATTTT. Looking up the rest from reference TRBV19 and TRBJ1-3 gives the full variable domain: DGGITQSPKYLFRKEGQNVTLSCEQNLNHDAMYWYRQDPGQGLRLIYYSQIVNDFQKGDIAEGYSVSREKKESFPLTVTSAQKNPTAFYLCASSIRSGNTIYFGEGSWLTVV.

This clone came up once. In DNA form, the CDR3 reads TGTGCCAGCAGTTTATCTCTCCGGGGACTTCAATACAATGAGCAGTTCTTC. Amino acids: CASSLSLRGLQYNEQFF. The gene calls are TRBV27 and TRBJ2-1; D perhaps matches TRBD2 (6 bases). With 0 bases removed from V and 4 bases from J, the gap between germline ends came to 16 bases. The CDR3 has 17 residues. CDR1 and CDR2 (germline): MNHEY, SMNVEV (reference sequence).

This clone occurred a few times. This chain connects TRBV5-4 to TRBJ2-5, with 7 bases matching TRBD2. CDR1 is SGHNT and CDR2 is YYREEE in the germline V gene (reference sequence). V was clipped by 0 bases and J by 4 bases; unmatched bases: 0. The CDR3 consists of 13 residues. The CDR3 DNA follows: TGTGCCAGCAGCTTGGCTAGCGGAGAGACCCAGTACTTC. The encoded protein is CASSLASGETQYF.

V is TRBV7-2 and J is TRBJ2-2, with 7 bases identical to TRBD2. Unmatched junction bases numbered 2, after V lost 1 base and J lost 0 bases. Germline V gives CDR1 SGHTA, CDR2 FQGNSA. There are 16 residues in the CDR3. Here the CDR3 DNA reads TGTGCCAGCAGCTTAGTGGCGGGGGCGAACACCGGGGAGCTGTTTTTT. This translates into CASSLVAGANTGELFF.

V usage is TRBV5-1 and J usage is TRBJ1-2, with 8 positions matching TRBD1. CDR3 length equals 14 residues. After removal of 1 base from V and 2 bases from J, the junction contained 1 base not matched to a gene. The germline CDR1 and CDR2 sequences are SGHRS and YFSETQ. The CDR3 reads CASSLQGANYGYTF. CDR3 DNA: TGCGCCAGCAGCTTGCAGGGGGCCAACTATGGCTACACCTTC.

The chain carries TRBV10-3 and TRBJ1-2, with D possibly being TRBD1 (6 bases). The germline V gene has CDR1 ENHRY and CDR2 SYGVKD. The ends were cut back, 2 bases at V and 0 bases at J, with 13 bases in the middle. The CDR3 is 16 amino acids. In DNA, the CDR3 is TGTGCCATCAGTGAGCTACAGGGTGGAGCTAACTATGGCTACACCTTC. This translates into CAISELQGGANYGYTF.

This clone has a handful of counts. V gene TRBV4-3 combines with J gene TRBJ1-4; unclear D gene. The CDR3 totals 16 residues. V lost 0 bases to trimming and J lost 5 bases, with 13 bases between them. Germline CDR1 and CDR2: LGHNA and YSLEER. CDR3 DNA sequence: TGCGCCAGCAGCCAAGATGAGAGAGGGTACAATGAAAAACTGTTTTTT. This codes for CASSQDERGYNEKLFF.

The chain carries TRBV5-1 and TRBJ2-7; 7 nucleotides align to TRBD1. Looked up from germline, CDR1 is SGHRS and CDR2 is YFSETQ. CDR3 length: 17 residues. With 0 bases clipped from V and 2 bases from J, the junction kept 11 bases outside the gene matches. The CDR3 DNA reads TGCGCCAGCAGCTTGGGCACTAGAGGGGGCCTAACCTACGAGCAGTACGTC. The encoded protein is CASSLGTRGGLTYEQYV.